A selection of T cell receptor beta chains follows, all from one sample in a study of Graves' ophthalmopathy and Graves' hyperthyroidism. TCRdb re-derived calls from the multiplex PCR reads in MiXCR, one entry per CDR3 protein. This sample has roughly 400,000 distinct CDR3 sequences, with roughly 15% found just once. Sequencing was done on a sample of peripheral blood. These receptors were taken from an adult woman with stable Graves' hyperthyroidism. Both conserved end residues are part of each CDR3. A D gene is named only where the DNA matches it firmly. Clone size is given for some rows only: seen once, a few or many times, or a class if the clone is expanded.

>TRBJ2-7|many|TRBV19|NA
CASSMSSAVYEQYF
TGTGCCAGTAGTATGAGCAGCGCAGTCTACGAGCAGTACTTC
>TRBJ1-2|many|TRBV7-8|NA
CASSPLSALYGYTF
TGTGCCAGCAGCCCCCTATCCGCTCTATATGGCTACACCTTC
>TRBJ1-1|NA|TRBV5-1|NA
CASTWFSDDTEAFF
TGCGCCAGCACCTGGTTTTCGGACGACACTGAAGCTTTCTTT
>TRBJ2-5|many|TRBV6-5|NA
CASSYIGTRSETQYF
TGTGCCAGCAGTTACATAGGGACAAGATCCGAGACCCAGTACTTC
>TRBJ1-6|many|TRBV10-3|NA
CAMGGGNSPLHF
TGTGCCATGGGGGGGGGTAATTCACCCCTCCACTTT
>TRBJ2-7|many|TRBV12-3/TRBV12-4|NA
CASSFQGLPYEQYF
TGTGCCAGCAGTTTTCAGGGGTTACCCTACGAGCAGTACTTC
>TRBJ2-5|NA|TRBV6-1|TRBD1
CASSKQGAGETQYF
TGTGCCAGCAGCAAACAGGGGGCGGGAGAGACCCAGTACTTC
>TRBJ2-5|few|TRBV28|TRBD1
CASSQNDRGMETQYF
TGTGCCAGCTCGCAGAATGACAGGGGGATGGAGACCCAGTACTTC
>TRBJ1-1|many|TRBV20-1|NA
CSVRSPLVGEAFF
TGCAGTGTGCGCTCCCCGCTCGTTGGTGAAGCTTTCTTT
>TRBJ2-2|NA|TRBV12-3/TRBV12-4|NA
CASARGQVGTGELFF
TGTGCCAGCGCTAGGGGCCAGGTTGGCACCGGGGAGCTGTTTTTT
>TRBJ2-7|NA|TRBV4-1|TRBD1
CASSQDTGQGITYEQYF
TGCGCCAGCAGCCAAGATACGGGACAGGGGATAACCTACGAGCAGTACTTC
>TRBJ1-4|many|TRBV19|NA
CASRRKSNEKLFF
TGTGCCAGTAGGAGAAAATCAAATGAAAAACTGTTTTTT
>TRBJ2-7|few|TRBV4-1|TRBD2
CASSPIAGVYEQYF
TGCGCCAGCAGCCCAATAGCGGGAGTGTACGAGCAGTACTTC
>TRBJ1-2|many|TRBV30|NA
CAWSRDVGYTF
TGTGCCTGGAGTAGGGACGTTGGCTACACCTTC
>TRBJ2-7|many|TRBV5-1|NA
CAVPTRPYEQYF
TGCGCCGTTCCCACCCGGCCGTACGAGCAGTACTTC
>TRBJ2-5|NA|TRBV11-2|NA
CASSLGQGGAFETQYF
TGTGCCAGCAGCTTAGGCCAGGGTGGCGCATTTGAGACCCAGTACTTC
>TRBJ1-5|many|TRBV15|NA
CATSRDGGSAGRPQHF
TGTGCCACCAGCAGAGACGGTGGCTCGGCCGGTCGGCCCCAGCATTTT
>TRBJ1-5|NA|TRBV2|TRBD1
CASSVDRGGSSNQPQHF
TGTGCCAGCAGTGTAGACAGGGGAGGTAGTAGCAATCAGCCCCAGCATTTT
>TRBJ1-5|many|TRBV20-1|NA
CSARDGRGAFNQPQHF
TGCAGTGCTAGAGATGGGAGGGGGGCATTCAATCAGCCCCAGCATTTT
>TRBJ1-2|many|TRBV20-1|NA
CSAREPVWGYTF
TGCAGTGCTAGAGAGCCGGTTTGGGGCTACACCTTC
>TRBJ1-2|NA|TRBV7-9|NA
CASSLDPGIGYGYTF
TGTGCCAGCAGCTTAGACCCGGGAATAGGCTATGGCTACACCTTC
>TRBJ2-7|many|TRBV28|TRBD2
CASTLPGTSGYEQYF
TGTGCCAGCACTCTGCCCGGGACTAGCGGATACGAGCAGTACTTC
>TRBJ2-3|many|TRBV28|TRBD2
CASSLGGTKSDTQYF
TGTGCCAGCAGTTTAGGCGGGACTAAGTCAGATACGCAGTATTTT
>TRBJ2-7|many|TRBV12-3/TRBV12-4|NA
CASMSKQEYEQYF
TGTGCCAGCATGTCCAAACAGGAGTACGAGCAGTACTTC
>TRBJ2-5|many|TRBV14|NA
CASSRTLQETQYF
TGTGCCAGCAGTAGGACACTCCAAGAGACCCAGTACTTC
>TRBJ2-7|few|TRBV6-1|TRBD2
CASRGLAGDSYEQYF
TGTGCCAGCAGGGGACTAGCGGGGGACTCCTACGAGCAGTACTTC
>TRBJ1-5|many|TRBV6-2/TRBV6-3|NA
CASSYSRHKSQPQHF
TGTGCCAGCAGTTACTCGCGGCACAAAAGTCAGCCCCAGCATTTT
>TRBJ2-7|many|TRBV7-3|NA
CASSSPGGAISSYEQYF
TGTGCCAGCAGCTCACCCGGCGGGGCGATTAGCTCCTACGAGCAGTACTTC
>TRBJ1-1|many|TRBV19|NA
CASSIGGGTEAFF
TGTGCCAGTAGTATCGGGGGAGGCACTGAAGCTTTCTTT
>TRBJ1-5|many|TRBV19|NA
CASSARPPQPQHF
TGTGCCAGTAGTGCCCGACCCCCCCAGCCCCAGCATTTT
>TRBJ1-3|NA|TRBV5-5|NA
CASSLGQASSGNTIYF
TGTGCCAGCAGCTTGGGACAGGCGAGCTCTGGAAACACCATATATTTT
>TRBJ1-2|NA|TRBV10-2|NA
CASATTEDYGYTF
TGCGCCAGCGCAACTACAGAGGACTATGGCTACACCTTC
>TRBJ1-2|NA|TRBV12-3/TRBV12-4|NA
CASSLLIWDPPYGYTF
TGTGCCAGCAGTTTGCTTATCTGGGATCCTCCTTATGGCTACACCTTC
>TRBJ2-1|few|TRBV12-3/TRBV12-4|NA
CASSLGGVGQFF
TGTGCCAGCAGTTTAGGGGGAGTGGGGCAGTTCTTC
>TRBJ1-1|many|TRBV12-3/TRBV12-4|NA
CASSSSGVGATEAFF
TGTGCCAGCAGTTCCTCCGGGGTCGGGGCTACTGAAGCTTTCTTT
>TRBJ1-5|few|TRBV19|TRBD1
CASTQDRRNNQPQHF
TGTGCCAGTACCCAGGACAGGAGAAACAATCAGCCCCAGCATTTT
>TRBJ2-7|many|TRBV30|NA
CAWSGGRIQYF
TGTGCCTGGAGTGGGGGACGGATCCAGTACTTC
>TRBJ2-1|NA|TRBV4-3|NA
CASSQGPGNGQFF
TGCGCCAGCAGCCAGGGCCCCGGGAATGGGCAGTTCTTC